This is a list of T cell receptor beta chains from one sample in a study. TCRdb recomputed calls from the RT-PCR reads with MiXCR, one row per CDR3 protein. The data show around 700,000 distinct CDR3 sequences, approximately 15% seen once. Source material: memory CD4+ T cells from blood. The receptors come from a female donor in good health, serving as a healthy control. CDR3s include the opening cysteine and the closing phenylalanine or tryptophan. Fields, in order: V gene, J gene, clone size, D gene, CDR3 protein, CDR3 DNA. A D gene is named only where the DNA matches it firmly. The size entry is marked missing in some rows and otherwise reads once, few, many or a size class.

>TRBV19|TRBJ1-5|NA|TRBD1
CASSMTPQTGQPQHF
TGTGCCAGTAGTATGACCCCGCAGACAGGGCAGCCCCAGCATTTT
>TRBV29-1|TRBJ1-1|NA|NA
CSVGSGVLTEAFF
TGCAGCGTTGGGTCAGGGGTGCTCACTGAAGCTTTCTTT
>TRBV29-1|TRBJ2-7|many|NA
CSVEVGKQYF
TGCAGCGTTGAAGTCGGAAAGCAGTACTTC
>TRBV7-3|TRBJ2-3|many|NA
CASSANTRGDTQYF
TGTGCCAGCAGCGCCAACACTAGGGGGGATACGCAGTATTTT
>TRBV30|TRBJ2-1|few|TRBD2
CAWTLGLAGGPGEQFF
TGTGCCTGGACGCTTGGCTTAGCGGGAGGGCCCGGTGAGCAGTTCTTC
>TRBV11-3|TRBJ2-1|NA|NA
CASSLDAYTNEQFF
TGTGCCAGCAGCTTAGACGCATACACTAATGAGCAGTTCTTC
>TRBV12-3/TRBV12-4|TRBJ2-1|NA|NA
CASSWTDYNEQFF
TGTGCCAGCAGTTGGACGGACTACAATGAGCAGTTCTTC
>TRBV29-1|TRBJ2-3|many|NA
CSAGEPTDTQYF
TGCAGCGCAGGGGAGCCGACAGATACGCAGTATTTT
>TRBV7-2|TRBJ1-6|few|NA
CASRLGGSSYNSPLHF
TGTGCCAGCAGATTAGGAGGGAGCTCCTATAATTCACCCCTCCACTTT
>TRBV5-1|TRBJ2-7|few|TRBD1
CASSLGRTGTYEQYF
TGCGCCAGCAGCTTGGGACGGACAGGTACTTACGAGCAGTACTTC
>TRBV28|TRBJ1-2|NA|NA
CASSLRPPRGYTF
TGTGCCAGCAGTTTAAGGCCTCCTCGAGGCTACACCTTC
>TRBV19|TRBJ2-3|few|NA
CASSTMGSTDTQYF
TGTGCCAGTAGCACGATGGGGAGTACAGATACGCAGTATTTT
>TRBV12-3/TRBV12-4|TRBJ2-7|many|TRBD2
CASSLAVGGDEQYF
TGTGCCAGCAGTTTAGCCGTGGGAGGGGACGAGCAGTACTTC
>TRBV28|TRBJ1-3|NA|NA
CASLDPNSGNTIYF
TGTGCCAGCTTGGACCCAAACTCTGGAAACACCATATATTTT
>TRBV3-1|TRBJ1-3|NA|NA
CASSQTYSGNTIYF
TGTGCCAGCAGCCAGACGTACTCTGGAAACACCATATATTTT
>TRBV28|TRBJ2-1|NA|TRBD2
CASSLLRVLAGGGTDHEQFF
TGTGCCAGCAGTTTATTAAGGGTACTAGCGGGAGGAGGTACGGACCATGAGCAGTTCTTC
>TRBV5-5|TRBJ1-1|NA|NA
CASSPPWGSPEAFF
TGTGCCAGCAGCCCACCGTGGGGTTCACCTGAAGCTTTCTTT
>TRBV4-2|TRBJ1-6|many|NA
CASSLLGGVDSPLHF
TGTGCCAGCAGCCTCCTGGGGGGGGTGGATTCACCCCTCCACTTT
>TRBV18|TRBJ2-7|NA|NA
CASSPSRQFYEQYF
TGTGCCAGCTCACCAAGCAGGCAGTTCTACGAGCAGTACTTC
>TRBV12-3/TRBV12-4|TRBJ2-1|NA|NA
CASSLGGTSPYEQFF
TGTGCCAGCAGTTTAGGGGGGACATCTCCCTATGAGCAGTTCTTC
>TRBV20-1|TRBJ1-1|many|TRBD1
CSAPRGATEAFF
TGCAGTGCTCCCAGGGGGGCCACTGAAGCTTTCTTT
>TRBV20-1|TRBJ2-7|few|NA
CSASPQTYEQYF
TGCAGTGCTAGTCCTCAGACCTACGAGCAGTACTTC
>TRBV5-6|TRBJ2-7|NA|TRBD2
CASISSTSGSSEQYF
TGTGCCAGCATCAGTTCGACTAGCGGGAGTAGTGAGCAGTACTTC
>TRBV7-2|TRBJ1-1|NA|NA
CASSLDGIGGAFF
TGTGCCAGCAGCTTGGACGGGATAGGTGGAGCTTTCTTT
>TRBV5-1|TRBJ1-4|few|NA
CASSGTPTTATNEKLFF
TGCGCCAGCAGTGGGACACCAACCACCGCAACTAATGAAAAACTGTTTTTT
>TRBV7-2|TRBJ2-7|many|TRBD2
CASSNPGLAGEYEQYF
TGTGCCAGCAGCAACCCGGGACTAGCGGGAGAATACGAGCAGTACTTC
>TRBV7-6|TRBJ1-6|many|NA
CASSGRTDHNSPLHF
TGTGCCAGCAGCGGGAGGACGGACCATAATTCACCCCTCCACTTT
>TRBV24-1|TRBJ2-1|NA|TRBD2
CATSDRTSGNYNEQFF
TGTGCCACCAGTGATCGGACTAGCGGAAACTACAATGAGCAGTTCTTC
>TRBV6-1|TRBJ2-2|NA|NA
CASSYASRGAGELFF
TGTGCCAGCAGCTATGCTTCTCGCGGGGCCGGGGAGCTGTTTTTT
>TRBV20-1|TRBJ2-7|NA|NA
CSARVLPSYEQYF
TGCAGTGCTAGGGTACTCCCGAGTTACGAGCAGTACTTC
>TRBV6-4|TRBJ1-1|NA|TRBD1
CASRGQPGQGGRAFF
TGTGCCAGCAGGGGTCAACCGGGACAGGGGGGCCGGGCTTTCTTT
>TRBV5-1|TRBJ2-7|many|NA
CASSLSQIYEQYF
TGCGCCAGCAGCTTGTCGCAGATCTACGAGCAGTACTTC
>TRBV7-6|TRBJ2-1|many|NA
CASSLTQYNEQFF
TGTGCCAGCAGCTTAACACAATACAATGAGCAGTTCTTC
>TRBV6-5|TRBJ1-1|many|TRBD1
CASSYSMWTGGAGTEAFF
TGTGCCAGCAGTTACTCGATGTGGACAGGGGGCGCGGGGACTGAAGCTTTCTTT
>TRBV20-1|TRBJ2-1|NA|NA
CSARDASGLRARF
TGCAGTGCTAGAGACGCGTCTGGGCTTCGCGCCCGCTTC
>TRBV20-1|TRBJ2-1|many|NA
CSARDPTSNNEQFF
TGCAGTGCTAGAGATCCCACTAGCAACAATGAGCAGTTCTTC
>TRBV6-1|TRBJ2-4|many|TRBD1
CASSDGQGIAKNIQYF
TGTGCCAGCAGTGATGGACAGGGAATAGCCAAAAACATTCAGTACTTC
>TRBV24-1|TRBJ2-3|few|TRBD2
CATRDWQREDTQYF
TGTGCCACCAGAGACTGGCAGCGGGAGGATACGCAGTATTTT
>TRBV4-3|TRBJ2-2|many|TRBD1
CASSQEAGQGMVGELFF
TGCGCCAGCAGCCAAGAGGCGGGACAGGGGATGGTCGGGGAGCTGTTTTTT
>TRBV5-1|TRBJ1-1|NA|TRBD1
CASSLFTGGTEAFF
TGCGCCAGCAGCTTGTTCACAGGGGGCACTGAAGCTTTCTTT
>TRBV5-1|TRBJ2-2|NA|TRBD1
CASSLPDRGYAGELFF
TGCGCCAGCAGTTTACCGGACAGGGGGTACGCCGGGGAGCTGTTTTTT
>TRBV7-2|TRBJ2-5|few|TRBD1
CASSWTGLQETQYF
TGTGCCAGCAGCTGGACAGGGCTACAAGAGACCCAGTACTTC
>TRBV28|TRBJ1-5|few|NA
CASYKSPQPQHF
TGTGCCAGCTACAAATCCCCTCAGCCCCAGCATTTT
>TRBV20-1|TRBJ2-7|many|TRBD1
CSARPPGTGGGEQYF
TGCAGTGCTAGGCCCCCCGGGACAGGGGGCGGCGAGCAGTACTTC
>TRBV6-2/TRBV6-3|TRBJ1-2|few|NA
CAITGLIYYGYTF
TGTGCCATCACAGGGCTTATTTACTATGGCTACACCTTC
>TRBV27|TRBJ2-7|many|TRBD1
CASSFGTGSQRFSYEQYF
TGTGCCAGCAGTTTTGGGACAGGATCCCAGCGGTTTTCCTACGAGCAGTACTTC
>TRBV9|TRBJ2-7|NA|TRBD1
CASSVGTGFYEQYF
TGTGCCAGCAGCGTAGGGACAGGCTTTTACGAGCAGTACTTC
>TRBV11-2|TRBJ2-1|few|NA
CASSMRDGTYNEQFF
TGTGCCAGCAGCATGAGAGACGGGACTTACAATGAGCAGTTCTTC
>TRBV2|TRBJ1-5|few|TRBD1
CASSEALGTGNQPQHF
TGTGCCAGCAGTGAAGCGCTTGGGACAGGAAATCAGCCCCAGCATTTT
>TRBV3-1|TRBJ1-2|few|NA
CASSQVTRPGGYTF
TGTGCCAGCAGCCAAGTTACGCGGCCTGGGGGCTACACCTTC
>TRBV5-1|TRBJ2-3|NA|TRBD1
CASRGTEGRTQYF
TGCGCCAGCAGGGGGACAGAGGGGCGTACGCAGTATTTT
>TRBV5-1|TRBJ1-5|NA|NA
CASSRDGAAGPQHF
TGCGCCAGCAGCCGGGACGGAGCCGCGGGGCCCCAGCATTTT
>TRBV6-6|TRBJ2-3|NA|TRBD2
CASSYPQAGADTQYF
TGTGCCAGCAGTTATCCCCAGGCGGGAGCAGATACGCAGTATTTT
>TRBV20-1|TRBJ2-5|NA|TRBD1
CSARPGVVDRKKQETQYF
TGCAGTGCTAGACCCGGGGTTGTGGACAGGAAAAAACAAGAGACCCAGTACTTC